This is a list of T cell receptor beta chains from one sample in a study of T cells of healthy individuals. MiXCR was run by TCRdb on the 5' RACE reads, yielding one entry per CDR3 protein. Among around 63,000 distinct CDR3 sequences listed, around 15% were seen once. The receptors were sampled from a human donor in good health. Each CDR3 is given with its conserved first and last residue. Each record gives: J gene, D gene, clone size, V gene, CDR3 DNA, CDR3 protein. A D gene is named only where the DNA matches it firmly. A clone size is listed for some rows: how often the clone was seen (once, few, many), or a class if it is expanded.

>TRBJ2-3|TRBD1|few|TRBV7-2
TGTGCCAGCAGTTCCACAGGGGGCGCAACAGATACGCAGTATTTT
CASSSTGGATDTQYF
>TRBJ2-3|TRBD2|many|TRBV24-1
TGTGCCACCAGTGGCGGGAGAGGGACAGATACGCAGTATTTT
CATSGGRGTDTQYF
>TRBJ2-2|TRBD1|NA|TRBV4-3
TGCGCCAGCAGCCATCATGGGACAGGGGTAACCGGGGAGCTGTTTTTT
CASSHHGTGVTGELFF
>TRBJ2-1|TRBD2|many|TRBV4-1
TGCGCCAGCAGCCAAAGCGGGGGGGCCTACAATGAGCAGTTCTTC
CASSQSGGAYNEQFF
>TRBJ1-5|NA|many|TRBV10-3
TGTGCCATCAGTGGATCAGGGATAGACAATCAGCCCCAGCATTTT
CAISGSGIDNQPQHF
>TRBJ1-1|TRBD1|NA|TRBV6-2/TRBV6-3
TGTGCCAGCGATTCGCCGGGACAGGGAGCCACTGAAGCTTTCTTT
CASDSPGQGATEAFF
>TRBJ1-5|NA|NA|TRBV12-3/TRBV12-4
TGTGCCAGCAGTTTAGGGCAGGAACATCAGCCCCAGCATTTT
CASSLGQEHQPQHF
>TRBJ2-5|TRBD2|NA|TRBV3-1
TGTGCCAGCAGAAGGCTAGCGGGAGGTAGAGAGACCCAGTACTTC
CASRRLAGGRETQYF
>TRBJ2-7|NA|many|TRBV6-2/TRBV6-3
TGTGCCAGCACCATCACTGGCCACGAGCAGTACTTC
CASTITGHEQYF
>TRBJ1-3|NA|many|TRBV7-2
TGTGCCAGCAGCTTAGATCTGGGGGCGGCTGGAAACACCATATATTTT
CASSLDLGAAGNTIYF
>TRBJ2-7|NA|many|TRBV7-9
TGTGCCAGCTCACGGGGACGGAACGAGCAGTACTTC
CASSRGRNEQYF
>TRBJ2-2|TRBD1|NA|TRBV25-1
TGTGCCAGCTCCATCCGACAGGGTAGCACCGGGGAGCTGTTTTTT
CASSIRQGSTGELFF
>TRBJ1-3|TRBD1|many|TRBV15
TGTGCCACCAGCGAGACAGGGACCTCTGGAAACACCATATATTTT
CATSETGTSGNTIYF
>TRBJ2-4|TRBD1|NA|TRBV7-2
TGTGCCAGCAGCCCGGGACAGGGGATTCAGTACTTC
CASSPGQGIQYF
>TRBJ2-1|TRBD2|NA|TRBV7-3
TGTGCCAGCAGCAGAACCGGGACTAGCGCTTACAATGAGCAGTTCTTC
CASSRTGTSAYNEQFF
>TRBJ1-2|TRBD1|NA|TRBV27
TGTGCCAGCAGTTTATCCGGCAGGGGGATCTATGGCTACACCTTC
CASSLSGRGIYGYTF
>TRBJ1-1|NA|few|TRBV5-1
TGCGCCAGCAGCTTAGGCGCAGCCGGCACTGAAGCTTTCTTT
CASSLGAAGTEAFF
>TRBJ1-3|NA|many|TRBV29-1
TGCAGCGTTGCGGGGGCTATTAACTCTGGAAACACCATATATTTT
CSVAGAINSGNTIYF
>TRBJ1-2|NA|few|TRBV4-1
TGCGCCAGCAGCCAAGATATTCCCAACTATGGCTACACCTTC
CASSQDIPNYGYTF
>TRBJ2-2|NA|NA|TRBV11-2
TGTGCCAGCAGCTGGGGACCTACCGGCGGGGAGCTGTTTTTT
CASSWGPTGGELFF
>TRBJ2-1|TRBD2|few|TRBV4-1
TGCGCCAGCAGCCAATCGGTTAGCGGGAGGAATGAGCAGTTCTTC
CASSQSVSGRNEQFF
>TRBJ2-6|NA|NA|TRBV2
TGTGCCAGCGGTCCGGGGGCAAGCTCTGGGGCCAACGTCCTGACTTTC
CASGPGASSGANVLTF
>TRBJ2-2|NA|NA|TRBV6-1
TGTGCCAGCATGGGTCTTTCCCTCACCGGGGAGCTGTTTTTT
CASMGLSLTGELFF
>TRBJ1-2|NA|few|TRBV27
TGTGCCAGCAGTTGGGCAGGGGCGGCCTATGGCTACACCTTC
CASSWAGAAYGYTF
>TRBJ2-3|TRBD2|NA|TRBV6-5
TGTGCCAGCAGTTACTCGCGCGGGGGGGCCACAGATACGCAGTATTTT
CASSYSRGGATDTQYF
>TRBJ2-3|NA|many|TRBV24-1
TGTGCCACCAGTGACCCAGTTACGCAGTATTTT
CATSDPVTQYF
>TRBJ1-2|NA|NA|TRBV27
TGTGCCAGCAGTCCCGGTGGGCAGGGAACAGGCGGCTACACCTTC
CASSPGGQGTGGYTF
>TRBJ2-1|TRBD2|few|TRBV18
TGTGCCAGCTCGCGGACTAGCTCCTACAATGAGCAGTTCTTC
CASSRTSSYNEQFF
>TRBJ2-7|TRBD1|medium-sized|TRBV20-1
TGCAGTGCTAACTCGGGACAGAGAGATTACGAGCAGTACTTC
CSANSGQRDYEQYF
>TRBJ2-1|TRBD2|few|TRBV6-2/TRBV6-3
TGTGCCAGCAGCGGGGGGTACAATGAGCAGTTCTTC
CASSGGYNEQFF
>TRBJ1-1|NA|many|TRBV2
TGTGCCAGCAGCCCATCCACAGGAACTGAAGCTTTCTTT
CASSPSTGTEAFF
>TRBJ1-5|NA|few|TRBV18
TGTGCCAGCTCACCCGAACAGGGACTCCAGCCCCAGCATTTT
CASSPEQGLQPQHF
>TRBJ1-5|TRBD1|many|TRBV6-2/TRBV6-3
TGTGCCAGCAGTTTTCAACGGACAGGGGGCGCCGGTCAGCCCCAGCATTTT
CASSFQRTGGAGQPQHF
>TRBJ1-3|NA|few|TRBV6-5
TGTGCCAGCAGGCGCAAATCGACAGGATCTGGAAACACCATATATTTT
CASRRKSTGSGNTIYF
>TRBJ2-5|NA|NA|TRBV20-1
TGCAGTGCCCCTACTTTGCGAGCGCCGGAGACCCAGTACTTC
CSAPTLRAPETQYF
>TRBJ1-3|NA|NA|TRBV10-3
TGTGCCATGAGGGCTGGGACGCGGGGAAACACCATATATTTT
CAMRAGTRGNTIYF
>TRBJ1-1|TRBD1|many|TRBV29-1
TGCAGCGTTGAGGGACAGGGGGCGAATGAAGCTTTCTTT
CSVEGQGANEAFF
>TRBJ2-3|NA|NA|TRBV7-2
TGTGCCAGCAGCTTGAGGTGGGGACCAGATACGCAGTATTTT
CASSLRWGPDTQYF
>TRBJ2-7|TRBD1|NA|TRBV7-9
TGTGCCAGCAGCCCTAGCCACAGGGGTTCCTACGAGCAGTACTTC
CASSPSHRGSYEQYF
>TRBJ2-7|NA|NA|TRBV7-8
TGTGCCAGCAGCTTAGACGTCGGGCCTACTATGGAGCAGTACTTC
CASSLDVGPTMEQYF
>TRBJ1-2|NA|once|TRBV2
TGTGCCAGCAGTGATGGTGACATGGAGGACTATGGCTACACCTTC
CASSDGDMEDYGYTF
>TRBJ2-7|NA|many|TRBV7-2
TGTGCCAGCAGCTTACAGGCCACGGTGGCGGAGCAGTACTTC
CASSLQATVAEQYF
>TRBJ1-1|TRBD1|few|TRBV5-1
TGCGCCAGCAGCTCCGACAGGGGGAGGAACACTGAAGCTTTCTTT
CASSSDRGRNTEAFF
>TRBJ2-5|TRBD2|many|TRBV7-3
TGTGCCAGCAGCTTAAGGCGGGGGGGAGGAGAGACCCAGTACTTC
CASSLRRGGGETQYF
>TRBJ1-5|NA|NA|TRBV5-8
TGTGCCAGCAGCTTAATAAACCAGCCCCAGCATTTT
CASSLINQPQHF
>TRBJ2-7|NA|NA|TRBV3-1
TGTGCCAGCAGCGAAGGACAACTTTTCTACGAGCAGTACTTC
CASSEGQLFYEQYF
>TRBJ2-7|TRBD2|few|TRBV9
TGTGCCAGCAGCGCGACTAGCGACCCCTACGAGCAGTACTTC
CASSATSDPYEQYF
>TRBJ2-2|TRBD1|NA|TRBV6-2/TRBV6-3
TGTGCCAGCAGTTACAACGCAGGGGGTGCCGGGGAGCTGTTTTTT
CASSYNAGGAGELFF
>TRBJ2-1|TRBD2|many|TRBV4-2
TGTGCCAGCAGCCAACCACGGACTAGCGGGGTCAACAATGAGCAGTTCTTC
CASSQPRTSGVNNEQFF
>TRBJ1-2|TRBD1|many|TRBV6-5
TGTGCCAGCACGGACAGGGGAGGCTACACCTTC
CASTDRGGYTF
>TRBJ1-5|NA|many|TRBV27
TGTGCCAGCAGTTGGGCAGGCCGCAATCAGCCCCAGCATTTT
CASSWAGRNQPQHF